The 25 T cell receptor beta chains presented below share a single source sample, sequenced in a study of PD-1 blockade in mismatch repair-deficient tumors. The repertoire was sequenced with immunoSEQ multiplex PCR; TCRdb's copy has only in-frame clones and lacks some. The repertoire includes about 67,000 clones, 70% to 80% of them detected once, and approximately 5% sits in the top ten. The specimen was peripheral blood, collected 2 weeks after starting pembrolizumab. All receptors derive from an adult with mismatch repair-deficient cancer.

The genes are TRBV21-1 and TRBJ1-1. TRBV21-1 has pseudogene status. This CDR3 contains 15 residues. In DNA form, the CDR3 reads TGTGCCAGCAGCACTAGGACGGTGAAGAACACTGAAGCTTTCTTT. It encodes CASSTRTVKNTEAFF.

By share, this clone ranks as medium-sized. The chain has TRBV2 and TRBJ1-2; 8 bases map to TRBD1. J was trimmed by 4 bases and V by 6 bases; bases with no gene match: 4. The CDR3 consists of 13 residues. Germline assignment: CDR1 SNHLY and CDR2 FYNNEI. The CDR3: CASSPQGVYGYTF. The DNA for the CDR3 is TGTGCCAGCAGCCCACAGGGGGTCTATGGCTACACCTTC. Using reference TRBV2 and TRBJ1-2 for the parts outside the CDR3, the full variable domain is EPEVTQTPSHQVTQMGQEVILRCVPISNHLYFYWYRQILGQKVEFLVSFYNNEISEKSEIFDDQFSVERPDGSNFTLKIRSTKLEDSAMYFCASSPQGVYGYTFGSGTRLTVV.

This clone was seen a single time. V and J are TRBV25-1 and TRBJ2-1; D unresolved. The germline V and J ends were trimmed by 1 base and 15 bases, with 13 bases remaining between them. The germline V gene encodes CDR1 MGHDK and CDR2 SYGVNS. The CDR3 is made up of 12 amino acids. The CDR3 sequence: CASSESSSNRFF. The DNA of the CDR3 is TGTGCCAGCAGTGAATCGTCCTCCAACCGGTTCTTC.

The J gene is TRBJ2-7, the V gene TRBV6-6, with TRBD2 as a possible D gene (6 bases). Germline CDR1 reads MNHNY; CDR2 reads SVGAGI (reference sequence). Trimming removed 7 bases from V and 1 base from J, with 14 bases in between. The CDR3 runs to 14 residues. Written as DNA, the CDR3 is TGTGCCAGCAACCAAGAGGGAGGTTCCTACGAGCAGTACTTC. Its translation: CASNQEGGSYEQYF.

This rearrangement joins TRBV7-2 to TRBJ1-3; a possible D gene is TRBD1 (6 bases). This CDR3 spans 15 amino acids. From germline, CDR1 is SGHTA and CDR2 FQGNSA. V was cut by 2 bases and J by 2 bases, with 10 bases left in between. For the CDR3, the DNA is TGTGCCAGCAGCTTAATAGGGGGGGCTGGAAACACCATATATTTT. This sequence encodes CASSLIGGAGNTIYF.

CDR3 residues: CASVWGTGANVLTF. The CDR3 nucleotides are TGTGCCAGCGTCTGGGGGACTGGGGCCAACGTCCTGACTTTC. The rearrangement joins TRBV13 to TRBJ2-6; D tentatively reads TRBD1 or TRBD2 (5 bases each). Germline assignment: CDR1 PRHDT and CDR2 FYEKMQ (reference sequence). The V gene lost 8 bases and the J gene lost 2 bases, with 10 bases spanning the gap. The CDR3 totals 14 residues.

This clone was seen a few times. The chain couples TRBV5-1 to TRBJ1-4, with 7 nucleotides matching TRBD1. Looked up from germline, CDR1 is SGHRS and CDR2 is YFSETQ. With 7 bases clipped from V and 4 bases from J, the junction kept 10 bases outside the gene matches. This CDR3 has 15 residues. The CDR3 DNA follows: TGCGCCAGCTGCCCTCAGGGGGGTTATAATGAAAAACTGTTTTTT. It codes for CASCPQGGYNEKLFF.

The chain uses TRBV11-2 and TRBJ2-7, with unresolved D. There are 12 residues in the CDR3. Trimming pared 3 bases from V and 7 bases from J, leaving 10 bases between. Germline V gene sequence: CDR1 SGHAT, CDR2 FQNNGV. CDR3: CASSFRAKEQYF. The DNA for the CDR3 is TGTGCCAGCAGCTTTCGGGCCAAGGAGCAGTACTTC.

CDR3 in DNA: TGCAGCGTTGTGGCGAGCTCCTACAATGAGCAGTTCTTC. It encodes CSVVASSYNEQFF. This chain uses TRBV29-1 with TRBJ2-1; no clear D gene. This CDR3 contains 13 residues. Germline CDR1 SQVTM, CDR2 ANQGSEA. Trimming took 4 bases from V and 0 from J, leaving 7 bases between them.

V gene TRBV7-8 combines with J gene TRBJ2-1, with TRBD2 matching 8 bases. The CDR3 sequence is 14 residues long. With 5 bases clipped from V and 14 bases from J, the junction kept 14 bases outside the gene matches. Germline CDR1 SGHVS, CDR2 FQNEAQ. The CDR3 region has the DNA TGTGCCAGCAGCCCCAGCTCCACTAGCGGTAGGGAGTTCTTC. It specifies CASSPSSTSGREFF.

The chain joins TRBV5-1 to TRBJ2-7, with 7 bases fitting TRBD1. CDR3 size: 14 residues. V shed 3 bases, J shed 5 bases, and the junction held 8 bases outside the gene matches. Looked up from germline, CDR1 is SGHRS and CDR2 is YFSETQ. DNA of the CDR3: TGCGCCAGCAGCTCCGGGACAGAGAGAAACGAGCAGTACTTC. Protein: CASSSGTERNEQYF.

The chain employs TRBV29-1 and TRBJ2-1, with D maybe TRBD2 (6 bases). Germline lookup yields CDR1 SQVTM and CDR2 ANQGSEA. This CDR3 has 14 amino acids. Trimming stripped 8 bases from V and 6 bases from J, with 20 bases between. The CDR3 DNA reads TGCAGCTCCCGGGGGTCAGCGAATCCCAATGAGCAGTTCTTC. It is translated as CSSRGSANPNEQFF.

This clone was seen only a few times. This sequence joins TRBV7-3 and TRBJ2-2, with TRBD2 matching 8 bases. The CDR3 consists of 15 residues. With V trimmed by 2 bases and J by 6 bases, 5 bases remained unmatched. Per germline, CDR1 SGHTA and CDR2 FQGTGA. The CDR3 protein is CASSLAAGVPGELFF. CDR3 sequence (DNA): TGTGCCAGCAGCTTAGCAGCGGGAGTTCCCGGGGAGCTGTTTTTT.

This clone turned up a few times. The chain has TRBV5-6 and TRBJ2-7; possibly TRBD1 for D (6 bases). The CDR3 spans 14 residues. V gave up 1 base and J gave up 2 bases, with 10 bases separating them. Germline assignment: CDR1 SGHDT and CDR2 YYEEEE. The CDR3 reads CASSLNRDPYEQYF. DNA of the CDR3: TGTGCCAGCAGCTTGAACAGGGACCCCTACGAGCAGTACTTC.

The CDR3 sequence: CASSYSGPDRRYEQYF. Written as DNA, the CDR3 is TGTGCCAGCAGTTACTCGGGCCCGGACCGGCGCTACGAGCAGTACTTC. The chain recombines TRBV6-5 with TRBJ2-7; D remains ambiguous. V lost 0 bases, J lost 3 bases, and 15 bases lay in between. Germline V gives CDR1 MNHEY, CDR2 SVGAGI. The CDR3 consists of 16 residues.

This clone appeared once. The chain links TRBV19 to TRBJ2-1, with D perhaps TRBD2 (5 bases). V dropped 2 bases and J dropped 4 bases, with 6 bases sitting between them. This CDR3 is built from 13 residues. Germline V gene lookup returns CDR1 LNHDA and CDR2 SQIVND (reference sequence). The CDR3: CASSITGYNEQFF. CDR3 nucleotide sequence: TGTGCCAGTAGTATAACGGGGTACAATGAGCAGTTCTTC.

V usage is TRBV25-1 and J usage is TRBJ1-4; D is uncertain. CDR1 MGHDK and CDR2 SYGVNS come from the germline V gene. The length of the CDR3 is 15 residues. V was trimmed by 0 bases and J by 5 bases, leaving 10 bases between them. Here the CDR3 reads CASSEYLGRNEKLFF. The CDR3 bases are TGTGCCAGCAGTGAATATTTGGGCCGCAATGAAAAACTGTTTTTT.

This clone was counted only a few times. The gene calls are TRBV11-2 and TRBJ1-1; a possible D gene is TRBD1 (5 bases). Germline V gene sequence: CDR1 SGHAT, CDR2 FQNNGV. The length of the CDR3 is 13 residues. V shed 1 base and J shed 7 bases, with 10 bases lying between them. This CDR3 reads CASSLGQGLEAFF. The CDR3 region has the DNA TGTGCCAGCAGCTTAGGGCAGGGCCTTGAAGCTTTCTTT.

The V call is TRBV7-3, the J call TRBJ2-7, with D tentatively TRBD2 (5 bases). Germline values: CDR1 SGHTA, CDR2 FQGTGA. CDR3 length: 14 amino acids. Trimming cost V 5 bases and J 5 bases, with 16 bases left between them. In DNA form, the CDR3 reads TGTGCCAGCAGCCCGTCGTCCGGGATTGACGAGCAGTACTTC. Translating it yields CASSPSSGIDEQYF.

This clone was detected only once. Here the CDR3 reads CASSYITEAFF. CDR3 nucleotides: TGTGCCAGCAGCTACATCACTGAAGCTTTCTTT. This chain links TRBV7-9 with TRBJ1-1; D unresolved. The germline V gene encodes CDR1 SEHNR and CDR2 FQNEAQ (reference sequence). V dropped 4 bases and J dropped 4 bases, with 4 bases sitting between them. This CDR3 spans 11 amino acids.

The genes are TRBV11-3 and TRBJ2-7, with D perhaps matching TRBD2 (5 bases). The CDR3 runs 12 residues. V was clipped by 5 bases and J by 3 bases, with 8 bases between them. The germline CDR1 and CDR2 sequences are SGHNT and YENEEA. Here the CDR3 reads CASSDDYYEQYF. CDR3 in DNA: TGTGCCAGCAGCGACGACTACTACGAGCAGTACTTC.

The chain carries TRBV5-1 and TRBJ2-1; 7 nucleotides agree with TRBD2. The V gene's germline CDR1 is SGHRS and CDR2 YFSETQ. Trimming removed 0 bases from V and 2 bases from J; junction bases left unmatched: 2. The CDR3 runs 15 residues. In DNA form, the CDR3 reads TGCGCCAGCAGCTTGGCTAGCGGAGCCTACAATGAGCAGTTCTTC. This codes for CASSLASGAYNEQFF.

This clone has just a few counts. This rearrangement joins TRBV2 to TRBJ1-2, with TRBD1 matching over 7 bases. The CDR3 runs to 14 residues. CDR1 and CDR2 (germline): SNHLY, FYNNEI. V was pared by 4 bases and J by 6 bases, with 8 bases of the junction left unmatched. Here the CDR3 reads CASSAQGQADGYTF. CDR3 coding DNA: TGTGCCAGCAGTGCCCAAGGACAGGCCGATGGCTACACCTTC. The whole variable domain, remainder taken from reference TRBV2 and TRBJ1-2, is EPEVTQTPSHQVTQMGQEVILRCVPISNHLYFYWYRQILGQKVEFLVSFYNNEISEKSEIFDDQFSVERPDGSNFTLKIRSTKLEDSAMYFCASSAQGQADGYTFGSGTRLTVV.

A single count supports this clone. This sequence joins TRBV4-1 and TRBJ2-1, with no clear D. The CDR3 is 16 amino acids. Trimming left V 0 bases short and J 4 bases short, with 13 bases between. CDR1 is MGHRA, CDR2 YSYEKL, per germline. In DNA form, the CDR3 reads TGCGCCAGCAGCCAAGAAGGAGCGCCCACTTACAATGAGCAGTTCTTC. It translates to CASSQEGAPTYNEQFF.

This clone has only a few counts. The chain uses TRBV4-3 and TRBJ2-5; possible D gene TRBD2, 6 bases. The ends were cut back, 1 base at V and 4 bases at J, with 13 bases in the middle. There are 15 residues in the CDR3. Germline CDR1 reads LGHNA; CDR2 reads YSLEER. This chain's CDR3 is CASSQVPGAGETQYF. CDR3 DNA: TGCGCCAGCAGCCAAGTCCCGGGAGCGGGAGAGACCCAGTACTTC.